One sample yielded the 22 T cell receptor beta chains listed below, sequenced in a study of regulatory T cells in long-lasting Graves disease. The TCR beta library used iRepertoire HTBI primers with Arm-PCR amplification of CDR3. TCRdb redid the calling of the multiplex PCR reads with MiXCR, one entry per CDR3 protein. The sample contains about 220,000 distinct CDR3 sequences, approximately 18% of which appear only once. Time point of the sample: newly diagnosed GD, antithyroid drugs for less than 3 months. RNA isolated from PBMCs was used to make the TCR library. This same sample was also taken into another study, of T cells in Graves' hyperthyroidism and ophthalmopathy.

This specimen was peripheral blood mononuclear cells (PBMCs), taken at new diagnosis, from a patient treated with antithyroid drugs. Source of these receptors: a woman in her 30s with Graves disease.

The chain carries TRBV28 and TRBJ2-7; 12 bases agree with TRBD2. V lost 5 bases to trimming and J lost 3 bases; unmatched junction nucleotides: 5. Looked up from germline, CDR1 is MDHEN and CDR2 is SYDVKM. The length of the CDR3 is 15 residues. CDR3 residues: CASSTGLAGHYEQYF. The DNA for the CDR3 is TGTGCCAGCAGTACTGGACTAGCGGGACACTACGAGCAGTACTTC.

To note about this clonotype: Just one base apart from a much larger clone, this may be a read error. The genes are TRBV11-3 and TRBJ1-1; unclear D gene. The V and J ends lost 5 bases and 0 bases respectively, with 10 bases between them. Germline V lookup: CDR1 SGHNT, CDR2 YENEEA. This CDR3 contains 14 residues. CDR3 in amino acids: CASSPRALNTEAFF. For the CDR3, the DNA is TGTGCCAGCAGCCCCCGGGCCTTGAACACTGAAGCTTTCTTT.

The chain carries TRBV7-9 and TRBJ1-1; D not resolved. CDR1 is SEHNR, CDR2 FQNEAQ, per germline (reference sequence). V was pared by 2 bases and J by 6 bases, with 7 bases between. This CDR3 region has 12 residues. The CDR3 is CASSLFTAEAFF. CDR3 DNA sequence: TGTGCCAGCAGCTTATTTACCGCTGAAGCTTTCTTT. The entire variable domain, with the rest obtained from reference TRBV7-9 and TRBJ1-1, is as follows: DTGVSQNPRHKITKRGQNVTFRCDPISEHNRLYWYRQTLGQGPEFLTYFQNEAQLEKSRLLSDRFSAERPKGSFSTLEIQRTEQGDSAMYLCASSLFTAEAFFGQGTRLTVV.

The gene calls are TRBV28 and TRBJ2-2; D call uncertain. V was cut by 0 bases and J by 4 bases, with 9 bases left in between. CDR1 and CDR2 from the germline V gene are MDHEN and SYDVKM. This CDR3 region has 15 residues. CDR3 amino acids: CASSLWAAITGELFF. In nucleotides, the CDR3 is TGTGCCAGCAGTTTATGGGCGGCCATCACCGGGGAGCTGTTTTTT.

This clonotype was recorded many times. The chain is built from TRBV6-1 and TRBJ2-7; D is possibly TRBD2 (5 bases). Trimming left V 8 bases short and J 3 bases short, with 14 bases between. The CDR3 is 13 amino acids. The germline CDR1 and CDR2 sequences are MNHNS and SASEGT. CDR3 nucleotides: TGTGCCAGCGAGAGACACGCGGGCTACGAGCAGTACTTC. Translating it yields CASERHAGYEQYF.

This clonotype was seen ten or more times. This sequence joins TRBV20-1 and TRBJ2-7, with TRBD1 identical over 8 bases. This CDR3 is 15 amino acids long. V was pared by 5 bases and J by 2 bases, with 11 bases of the junction left unmatched. Germline CDR1 and CDR2: DFQATT and SNEGSKA (reference sequence). CDR3 loop: CSAQKTRTGTYEQYF. The CDR3, as DNA: TGCAGTGCTCAAAAAACTCGGACAGGGACCTACGAGCAGTACTTC.

This clonotype showed up many times. This chain joins TRBV19 and TRBJ2-7; 9 positions agree with TRBD1. The CDR3 extends over 15 amino acids. Losses at the gene ends were 5 bases for V and 5 bases for J; bases not matched to a gene: 10. Germline V gives CDR1 LNHDA, CDR2 SQIVND (reference sequence). CDR3 coding DNA: TGTGCCAGTAGTGCAGGGACAGGGTGGACCCACGAGCAGTACTTC. This encodes CASSAGTGWTHEQYF.

Concerning this clonotype: A read error may explain this, as a much larger clone is one base away. The V and J genes are TRBV10-1 and TRBJ1-3, with D possibly being TRBD1 (5 bases). The CDR3 extends over 15 amino acids. From germline, CDR1 is WNHNN and CDR2 SYGVQD (reference sequence). The CDR3 sequence: CASSGQSVSGNTVYF. Written as DNA, the CDR3 is TGCGCCAGCAGTGGACAGTCCGTGTCTGGAAACACCGTATATTTT.

This chain connects TRBV13 to TRBJ1-1; 7 nucleotides align to TRBD1. V trimming: 5 bases; J trimming: 0 bases; junction bases outside the gene matches: 6. CDR1 is PRHDT and CDR2 is FYEKMQ in the germline V gene (reference sequence). This CDR3 region has 15 residues. Here the CDR3 reads CASSPKGQMNTEAFF. The DNA of the CDR3 is TGTGCCAGCAGCCCCAAGGGACAGATGAACACTGAAGCTTTCTTT.

This clonotype was seen repeatedly, ten times or more. The chain couples TRBV7-2 to TRBJ1-2; D gene uncertain. V shed 2 bases and J shed 4 bases, with 14 bases lying between them. The CDR3 contains 15 residues. Germline-derived CDR1 and CDR2 are SGHTA and FQGNSA. CDR3 in DNA: TGTGCCAGCAGCTTAATGGCGGCAAACGGCTATGGCTACACCTTC. Protein product: CASSLMAANGYGYTF.

V gene TRBV4-1 combines with J gene TRBJ1-5, with D possibly TRBD1 on 5 matching bases. This CDR3 region has 16 residues. V was cut by 0 bases and J by 7 bases, with 16 bases left in between. Germline V gene sequence: CDR1 MGHRA, CDR2 YSYEKL. The CDR3 loop reads CASSQDGSGVGQPQHF. The DNA of the CDR3 is TGCGCCAGCAGCCAAGATGGATCGGGGGTAGGGCAGCCCCAGCATTTT.

This clonotype was counted at least ten times. V usage is TRBV28 and J usage is TRBJ2-4, with TRBD1 matching over 7 bases. Germline CDR1 MDHEN, CDR2 SYDVKM. This CDR3 contains 17 residues. V lost 2 bases and J lost 0; bases outside the gene matches: 7. The CDR3 DNA is TGTGCCAGCAGTTTACCCCTGAGGGGGCGAGCCAAAAACATTCAGTACTTC. Protein: CASSLPLRGRAKNIQYF.

This clonotype was detected many times. This chain links TRBV25-1 with TRBJ1-6; D is possibly TRBD1 (6 bases). The CDR3 covers 15 residues. V was clipped by 1 base and J by 10 bases, with 14 bases between them. Germline assignment: CDR1 MGHDK and CDR2 SYGVNS. CDR3 coding DNA: TGTGCCAGCAGTGAATCGGCAGGGGTCGTCTCACCCCTCCACTTT. This sequence encodes CASSESAGVVSPLHF. The full variable domain, in which reference TRBV25-1 and TRBJ1-6 provide the parts outside the CDR3, is EADIYQTPRYLVIGTGKKITLECSQTMGHDKMYWYQQDPGMELHLIHYSYGVNSTEKGDLSSESTVSRIRTEHFPLTLESARPSHTSQYLCASSESAGVVSPLHFGNGTRLTVT.

This clonotype has just one count. A far larger clone is only one base removed, so a read error is likely. The chain couples TRBV6-1 to TRBJ2-1, with TRBD2 matching over 10 bases. V trimming: 6 bases; J trimming: 0 bases; junction bases outside the gene matches: 11. Germline lookup yields CDR1 MNHNS and CDR2 SASEGT. This CDR3 comprises 18 residues. The CDR3 spells CASRGSPSGGASYNEQFF. The CDR3 DNA reads TGTGCCAGCAGGGGTAGCCCAAGCGGGGGGGCCTCCTACAATGAGCAGTTCTTC.

The sample holds many counts of this clonotype. This sequence joins TRBV27 and TRBJ2-2; possibly TRBD2 for D (6 bases). This CDR3 spans 16 amino acids. Trimming left V 6 bases short and J 1 base short, with 15 bases between. Germline assignment: CDR1 MNHEY and CDR2 SMNVEV (reference sequence). CDR3 residues: CASRVRRDLNTGELFF. CDR3 nucleotide sequence: TGTGCCAGCAGGGTCCGCCGGGACTTGAACACCGGGGAGCTGTTTTTT.

The J gene is TRBJ2-7, the V gene TRBV14; 8 bases are a match to TRBD1. V shed 2 bases, J shed 7 bases, and the junction held 13 bases outside the gene matches. The CDR3 covers 16 residues. Germline loops: CDR1 SGHDN, CDR2 FVKESK. CDR3 DNA: TGTGCCAGCAGCCAACAATACCCAGGGGGCGCGGGTGAGCAGTACTTC. It yields the protein CASSQQYPGGAGEQYF.

This clonotype was seen ten or more times. This sequence joins TRBV30 and TRBJ1-5, with D unclear. Trimming took 4 bases from V and 0 from J, leaving 10 bases between them. The CDR3 runs 14 residues. Germline V gene sequence: CDR1 GTSNPN, CDR2 SVGIG (reference sequence). The CDR3 spells CAWTAGHSNQPQHF. CDR3 in DNA: TGTGCCTGGACGGCCGGTCATAGCAATCAGCCCCAGCATTTT.

This sequence joins TRBV27 and TRBJ1-1; tentative D call: TRBD1 (6 bases). The CDR3 is 17 amino acids. V was trimmed by 3 bases and J by 0 bases, leaving 17 bases between them. CDR1 is MNHEY, CDR2 SMNVEV, per germline (reference sequence). The CDR3: CASSFIVAGALNTEAFF. Here the CDR3 DNA reads TGTGCCAGCAGTTTTATAGTGGCAGGGGCGCTGAACACTGAAGCTTTCTTT.

This clonotype has at least ten counts. An end of the junction differs from the germline gene, which may be a read error. The chain couples TRBV5-5 to TRBJ2-2; perhaps TRBD1 as D (6 bases). Germline assignment: CDR1 SGHKS and CDR2 YYEKEE (reference sequence). The CDR3 length is 15 residues. The CDR3 DNA is TGTACCAGCAGCTTGGAACAGGGCTACACCGGGGAGCTGTTTTTT. This sequence encodes CTSSLEQGYTGELFF.

The sample holds many counts of this clonotype. The chain couples TRBV13 to TRBJ1-4; 7 nucleotides line up with TRBD1. Looked up from germline, CDR1 is PRHDT and CDR2 is FYEKMQ (reference sequence). Trimming cost V 5 bases and J 8 bases; bases outside gene matches: 8. This CDR3 is 14 amino acids long. The CDR3 sequence: CASSDRQGHEKLFF. In nucleotides, the CDR3 is TGTGCCAGCAGCGATAGACAGGGTCACGAAAAACTGTTTTTT.

At least ten counts were recorded for this clonotype. The chain uses TRBV6-1 and TRBJ2-1; TRBD2 aligns across 10 bases. CDR3 length equals 14 residues. J lost 7 bases, V lost 6 bases, and 6 bases had no gene match. CDR1 and CDR2 from the germline V gene are MNHNS and SASEGT. The CDR3 nucleotides read TGTGCCAGCAGCATCCAACTAGCGGGGAATGAGCAGTTCTTC. It codes for CASSIQLAGNEQFF.

This clonotype was picked up many times. The chain uses TRBV20-1 and TRBJ2-3; 8 bases agree with TRBD2. Germline V gene sequence: CDR1 DFQATT, CDR2 SNEGSKA (reference sequence). V shed 2 bases and J 3 bases; nucleotides not matched to a gene: 7. The CDR3 has 15 residues. CDR3 protein: CSARKAGAPTDTQYF. In DNA form, the CDR3 reads TGCAGTGCTAGAAAAGCGGGAGCTCCGACAGATACGCAGTATTTT.